This T cell receptor beta chain derives from a study of blood T cell repertoires in COVID-19. Study overall: Material from acute and convalescent COVID-19 was sourced from the United States, Italy and Spain.

Cohorts were based on clinical histories the participants reported. The CDR3 has 13 amino acids. Trimming removed 4 bases from V and 0 bases from J, with 7 bases in between. Germline loops: CDR1 SQVTM, CDR2 ANQGSEA. Using immunoSEQ multiplex PCR, the repertoire was profiled, and TCRdb retains in-frame clones only, with some absent. The repertoire holds 150,000 to 200,000 clones, with 89% as singletons. The sample holds a few counts of this clone. The clonotype was recovered from a woman in her late teens or twenties who had recovered from COVID-19. This chain joins TRBV29-1 and TRBJ2-4, with D perhaps matching TRBD1 (6 bases). Specimen: PBMCs or T cells enriched from blood (not recorded which). CDR3 bases: TGCAGCGTTGCAGGGGTAGCCAAAAACATTCAGTACTTC. Translated, it gives CSVAGVAKNIQYF.